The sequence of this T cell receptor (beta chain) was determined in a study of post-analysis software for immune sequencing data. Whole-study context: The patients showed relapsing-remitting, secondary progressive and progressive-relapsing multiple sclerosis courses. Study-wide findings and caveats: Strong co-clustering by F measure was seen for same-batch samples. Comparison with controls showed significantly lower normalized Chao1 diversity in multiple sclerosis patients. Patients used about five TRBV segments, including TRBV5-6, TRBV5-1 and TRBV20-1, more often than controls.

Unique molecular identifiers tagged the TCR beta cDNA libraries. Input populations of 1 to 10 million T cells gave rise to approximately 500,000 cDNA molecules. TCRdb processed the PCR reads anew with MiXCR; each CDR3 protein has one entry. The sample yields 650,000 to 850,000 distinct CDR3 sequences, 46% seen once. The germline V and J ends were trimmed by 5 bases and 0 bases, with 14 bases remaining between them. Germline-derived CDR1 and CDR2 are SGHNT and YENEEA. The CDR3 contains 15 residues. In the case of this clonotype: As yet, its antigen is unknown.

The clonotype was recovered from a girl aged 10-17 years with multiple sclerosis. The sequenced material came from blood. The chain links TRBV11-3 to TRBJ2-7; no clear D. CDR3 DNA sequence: TGTGCCAGCAGCGTAAGCTCGGCGCGCTCCTACGAGCAGTACTTC. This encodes CASSVSSARSYEQYF.